The 31 T cell receptor beta chains below all came from one sample that was sequenced in a study of blood T cell repertoires in COVID-19. Sequenced by immunoSEQ multiplex PCR; TCRdb stores in-frame clones only, minus some. Seen here are some 74,000 clones, around four fifths observed once, and the top ten hold about 18%. Sequenced input: peripheral blood. All receptors come from a woman at least 80 years old with acute or convalescent COVID-19.

The rearrangement links TRBV7-8 to TRBJ2-1; TRBD2 agrees at 13 bases. Unmatched junction bases numbered 14, after V lost 10 bases and J lost 8 bases. Germline V gives CDR1 SGHVS, CDR2 FQNEAQ. The CDR3 is 16 amino acids. This CDR3 is CATQTSGRWEQDEQFF. CDR3 coding DNA: TGTGCCACCCAGACTAGCGGGAGGTGGGAGCAGGATGAGCAGTTCTTC.

The genes are TRBV18 and TRBJ1-5, with unresolved D. This CDR3 comprises 13 residues. Germline CDR1 is KGHSH and CDR2 is LQKENI. Trimming shortened V by 6 bases and J by 0 bases, and 6 bases separated the two germline ends. The CDR3 spells CASSTFSNQPQHF. CDR3 DNA sequence: TGTGCCAGCTCTACTTTTAGCAATCAGCCCCAGCATTTT.

This chain uses TRBV27 with TRBJ1-4; D gene unclear. The germline gives CDR1 MNHEY, CDR2 SMNVEV (reference sequence). Trimming removed 6 bases from V and 10 bases from J, with 18 bases in between. The CDR3 is 14 amino acids. The CDR3 region has the DNA TGTGCCAGCAGGCCGGACTCATCCAGAGGAAAACTGTTTTTT. It yields the protein CASRPDSSRGKLFF.

The V and J genes are TRBV7-3 and TRBJ2-5; 7 nucleotides match TRBD2. J lost 3 bases, V lost 5 bases, and 6 bases had no gene match. CDR3 length: 14 amino acids. CDR1 is SGHTA and CDR2 is FQGTGA in the germline V gene. CDR3 protein: CASSPTRGEETQYF. As DNA, the CDR3 is TGTGCCAGCAGCCCCACTCGGGGGGAAGAGACCCAGTACTTC.

This chain joins TRBV18 and TRBJ2-1, with TRBD1 matching over 8 bases. Per germline, CDR1 KGHSH and CDR2 LQKENI. The CDR3 extends over 15 amino acids. The V and J ends lost 2 bases and 4 bases, in that order; junction bases with no gene match: 4. The CDR3 loop is CASSPRGTGYNEQFF. In nucleotides, the CDR3 is TGTGCCAGCTCACCAAGGGGGACAGGATACAATGAGCAGTTCTTC.

The chain is built from TRBV28 and TRBJ2-1, with a tentative D call TRBD2 (6 bases). This CDR3 is 13 amino acids long. Looked up from germline, CDR1 is MDHEN and CDR2 is SYDVKM. V lost 4 bases, J lost 7 bases, and 11 bases lay in between. CDR3 nucleotide sequence: TGTGCCAGCAGTTGGGCGGGGCTGAATGAGCAGTTCTTC. This sequence encodes CASSWAGLNEQFF.

This chain connects TRBV15 to TRBJ1-1, with 8 positions matching TRBD1. Germline loops: CDR1 LNHNV, CDR2 YYDKDF (reference sequence). This CDR3 is 14 amino acids long. V gave up 5 bases and J gave up 4 bases; unmatched junction bases: 6. CDR3 loop: CATSVGQGGTEAFF. CDR3 DNA sequence: TGTGCCACCAGCGTAGGACAGGGTGGCACTGAAGCTTTCTTT. The complete variable domain, with remaining parts taken from reference TRBV15 and TRBJ1-1, reads DAMVIQNPRYQVTQFGKPVTLSCSQTLNHNVMYWYQQKSSQAPKLLFHYYDKDFNNEADTPDNFQSRRPNTSFCFLDIRSPGLGDTAMYLCATSVGQGGTEAFFGQGTRLTVV.

The V and J genes are TRBV15 and TRBJ1-4, with TRBD1 matching over 9 bases. This CDR3 spans 15 amino acids. The germline V gene has CDR1 LNHNV and CDR2 YYDKDF (reference sequence). With 1 base clipped from V and 5 bases from J, the junction kept 2 bases outside the gene matches. This chain's CDR3 is CATSRAGTGNEKLFF. The CDR3 DNA reads TGTGCCACCAGCAGAGCGGGGACAGGGAATGAAAAACTGTTTTTT.

This chain joins TRBV27 and TRBJ1-2, with D hard to call. Germline CDR1 and CDR2: MNHEY and SMNVEV (reference sequence). This CDR3 has 14 amino acids. Trimming stripped 2 bases from V and 2 bases from J, with 9 bases between. The DNA for the CDR3 is TGTGCCAGCAGTTTAGCTTCCGGGAACTATGGCTACACCTTC. Its translation: CASSLASGNYGYTF.

The rearrangement joins TRBV7-3 to TRBJ2-3; 14 bases match TRBD2. The CDR3 spans 18 residues. Germline V gene data show CDR1 as SGHTA and CDR2 as FQGTGA. V shed 5 bases, J shed 5 bases, and the junction held 12 bases outside the gene matches. CDR3 DNA sequence: TGTGCCAGCAGCCGACTAGCGGGGGGGATTCCGGGCCGAGATACGCAGTATTTT. Encoded protein: CASSRLAGGIPGRDTQYF. The variable domain in full, with the rest retrieved from reference TRBV7-3 and TRBJ2-3, is GAGVSQTPSNKVTEKGKYVELRCDPISGHTALYWYRQSLGQGPEFLIYFQGTGAADDSGLPNDRFFAVRPEGSVSTLKIQRTERGDSAVYLCASSRLAGGIPGRDTQYFGPGTRLTVL.

The V gene is TRBV10-3, the J gene TRBJ2-5; 13 bases fit TRBD2. This CDR3 is 15 amino acids long. The germline gives CDR1 ENHRY, CDR2 SYGVKD. Losses at the gene ends were 8 bases for V and 1 base for J; bases not matched to a gene: 4. The chain's CDR3 is CAIQRTSGSQETQYF. In nucleotides, the CDR3 is TGTGCCATCCAACGGACTAGCGGGAGCCAAGAGACCCAGTACTTC.

The chain employs TRBV2 and TRBJ1-1, with 7 positions matching TRBD1. The CDR3 sequence is 13 residues long. V dropped 8 bases and J dropped 4; count of bases not matched to a gene: 7. CDR1 is SNHLY and CDR2 is FYNNEI in the germline V gene. In DNA form, the CDR3 reads TGTGCCAGCCGAACCTACAGGGGCACTGAAGCTTTCTTT. Protein: CASRTYRGTEAFF.

The chain recombines TRBV10-3 with TRBJ1-4; TRBD1 matches 7 bases. This CDR3 is 15 amino acids long. From germline, CDR1 is ENHRY and CDR2 SYGVKD. Losses at the gene ends were 5 bases for V and 3 bases for J; bases not matched to a gene: 6. DNA of the CDR3: TGTGCCATCAGTTCCCAGACAGGGTCTAATGAAAAACTGTTTTTT. This translates into CAISSQTGSNEKLFF.

In this sample, this clone turned up once. The chain is built from TRBV14 and TRBJ2-7; TRBD2 matches 11 bases. CDR1 and CDR2 (germline): SGHDN, FVKESK. V trimming: 4 bases; J trimming: 4 bases; junction bases outside the gene matches: 12. CDR3 length equals 17 residues. For the CDR3, the DNA is TGTGCCAGCAGCCCCGCCATTGGGGCTAGCGGGAGGTACGAGCAGTACTTC. This translates into CASSPAIGASGRYEQYF.

This chain connects TRBV7-2 to TRBJ2-2, with 7 nucleotides matching TRBD2. V dropped 6 bases and J dropped 5; count of bases not matched to a gene: 12. This CDR3 is built from 16 residues. Germline V lookup: CDR1 SGHTA, CDR2 FQGNSA. CDR3 loop: CASRYSGGSGTGELFF. CDR3 coding DNA: TGTGCCAGCAGATACTCGGGCGGGAGTGGGACCGGGGAGCTGTTTTTT.

The chain has TRBV11-2 and TRBJ1-5, with TRBD1 matching 8 bases. Germline-derived CDR1 and CDR2 are SGHAT and FQNNGV. This CDR3 spans 15 amino acids. Trimming cost V 1 base and J 7 bases; bases outside gene matches: 6. The CDR3 DNA reads as TGTGCCAGCAGCTTAGCGGGACAGGCCGGACAGCCCCAGCATTTT. Encoded protein: CASSLAGQAGQPQHF.

This rearrangement joins TRBV6-5 to TRBJ1-3; D unclear. Germline CDR1 and CDR2: MNHEY and SVGAGI. This CDR3 comprises 13 residues. Trimming removed 9 bases at V and 0 bases at J, with 9 bases between. CDR3 in amino acids: CASHSGSGNTIYF. The CDR3 DNA sequence: TGTGCCAGTCACTCAGGCTCTGGAAACACCATATATTTT.

This rearrangement joins TRBV11-3 to TRBJ2-7; tentative D call: TRBD1 (5 bases). This CDR3 contains 13 residues. Trimming left V 0 bases short and J 4 bases short, with 7 bases between. Germline-derived CDR1 and CDR2 are SGHNT and YENEEA. CDR3: CASSLDRAYEQYF. The CDR3 DNA follows: TGTGCCAGCAGCTTAGACAGGGCGTACGAGCAGTACTTC. Supplemented by reference TRBV11-3 and TRBJ2-7, the full variable domain reads EAGVVQSPRYKIIEKKQPVAFWCNPISGHNTLYWYLQNLGQGPELLIRYENEEAVDDSQLPKDRFSAERLKGVDSTLKIQPAELGDSAVYLCASSLDRAYEQYFGPGTRLTVT.

The chain combines TRBV3-1 (or the pseudogene TRBV3-2) with TRBJ2-7, with a tentative D call TRBD1 (5 bases). Germline CDR1 and CDR2: LGHDT and YNNKEL (reference sequence). V lost 4 bases, J lost 7 bases, and 23 bases lay in between. The length of the CDR3 is 16 residues. The CDR3 here is CASSLGPRPTGAEQYF. CDR3 coding DNA: TGTGCCAGCAGCCTCGGGCCGAGGCCTACAGGAGCGGAGCAGTACTTC.

The V call is TRBV28, the J call TRBJ2-1, with TRBD2 identical over 15 bases. The germline gives CDR1 MDHEN, CDR2 SYDVKM. The V and J ends lost 7 bases and 10 bases, in that order; junction bases with no gene match: 17. This CDR3 contains 18 residues. CDR3 in DNA: TGTGCCAGCACCTCTCCCGGGACTAGCGGGAGGTTTTCGGACGAGCAGTTCTTC. Protein: CASTSPGTSGRFSDEQFF.

The chain links TRBV29-1 to TRBJ2-1; 10 nucleotides match TRBD2. The germline gives CDR1 SQVTM, CDR2 ANQGSEA. CDR3 length equals 17 residues. With V trimmed by 4 bases and J by 0 bases, 9 bases remained unmatched. CDR3 residues: CSVAPLAGFSSYNEQFF. The DNA of the CDR3 is TGCAGCGTTGCCCCACTAGCGGGGTTTAGCTCCTACAATGAGCAGTTCTTC.

The chain couples TRBV5-6 to TRBJ1-5, with a possible D match to TRBD1 (6 bases). V dropped 3 bases and J dropped 5 bases, with 21 bases sitting between them. Looked up from germline, CDR1 is SGHDT and CDR2 is YYEEEE. CDR3 size: 17 residues. In nucleotides, the CDR3 is TGTGCCAGCAGCTCCTCGGGGAGAAGGGGGAGAGATCAGCCCCAGCATTTT. Translating it yields CASSSSGRRGRDQPQHF.

The chain employs TRBV5-1 and TRBJ2-5; D is possibly TRBD1 (6 bases). This CDR3 contains 12 residues. Germline V gene lookup returns CDR1 SGHRS and CDR2 YFSETQ. V lost 3 bases to trimming and J lost 3 bases, with 6 bases between them. The CDR3 sequence is CASSWTEETQYF. The CDR3 region has the DNA TGCGCCAGCAGCTGGACAGAAGAGACCCAGTACTTC.

This rearrangement joins TRBV9 to TRBJ1-3; D is perhaps TRBD1 (6 bases). Germline CDR1 SGDLS, CDR2 YYNGEE. The CDR3 runs to 15 residues. The V end lost 3 bases, the J end lost 4 bases, and 14 bases lay between the germline ends. The CDR3 DNA is TGTGCCAGCAGCGAGGGGGGGGCACGAGGAAACACCATATATTTT. Its protein is CASSEGGARGNTIYF. The full variable domain, rest sourced from reference TRBV9 and TRBJ1-3, is DSGVTQTPKHLITATGQRVTLRCSPRSGDLSVYWYQQSLDQGLQFLIQYYNGEERAKGNILERFSAQQFPDLHSELNLSSLELGDSALYFCASSEGGARGNTIYFGEGSWLTVV.

This sequence joins TRBV18 and TRBJ2-5; 7 nucleotides align to TRBD2. This CDR3 is built from 16 residues. Germline CDR1 is KGHSH and CDR2 is LQKENI. J lost 3 bases, V lost 3 bases, and 10 bases had no gene match. The DNA of the CDR3 is TGTGCCAGCTCACCTCCGACTTGGGCGGGGGAAGAGACCCAGTACTTC. Its translation is CASSPPTWAGEETQYF.

The J gene is TRBJ1-2, the V gene TRBV18, with D tentatively TRBD1 (5 bases). V lost 6 bases, J lost 6 bases, and 14 bases lay in between. The CDR3 is 13 amino acids. Germline V gene data show CDR1 as KGHSH and CDR2 as LQKENI. The CDR3 protein is CASSGLKGDGYTF. The CDR3 DNA is TGTGCCAGCTCGGGACTAAAAGGGGATGGCTACACCTTC.

CDR3 protein: CASSLGQGSEKLFF. The DNA for the CDR3 is TGTGCCAGCAGCTTGGGACAGGGAAGTGAAAAACTGTTTTTT. The chain employs TRBV11-2 and TRBJ1-4; TRBD1 aligns across 9 bases. Germline values: CDR1 SGHAT, CDR2 FQNNGV. The ends lost 3 bases at V and 7 bases at J; junction bases unmatched: 3. This CDR3 spans 14 amino acids.

This chain connects TRBV28 to TRBJ1-1, with no clear D. Germline CDR1 and CDR2: MDHEN and SYDVKM. The CDR3 is 13 amino acids. Trimming cost V 5 bases and J 1 base, with 8 bases left between them. CDR3 amino acids: CASSEASNTEAFF. CDR3 bases: TGTGCCAGCAGTGAAGCTTCGAACACTGAAGCTTTCTTT.

The rearrangement joins TRBV27 to TRBJ1-4, with 7 nucleotides matching TRBD1. Losses at the gene ends were 2 bases for V and 3 bases for J; bases not matched to a gene: 3. Germline V gene data show CDR1 as MNHEY and CDR2 as SMNVEV (reference sequence). The length of the CDR3 is 15 residues. The DNA for the CDR3 is TGTGCCAGCAGTTTAGGCGGGACAGCTAATGAAAAACTGTTTTTT. It codes for CASSLGGTANEKLFF.

V gene TRBV9 combines with J gene TRBJ2-2, with unresolved D. Per germline, CDR1 SGDLS and CDR2 YYNGEE. Trimming cost V 4 bases and J 1 base, with 8 bases left between them. CDR3 length equals 14 residues. CDR3 DNA sequence: TGTGCCAGCAGCCCCCGACTGAACACCGGGGAGCTGTTTTTT. Amino acid sequence: CASSPRLNTGELFF. Complete variable domain (other parts from reference TRBV9 and TRBJ2-2): DSGVTQTPKHLITATGQRVTLRCSPRSGDLSVYWYQQSLDQGLQFLIQYYNGEERAKGNILERFSAQQFPDLHSELNLSSLELGDSALYFCASSPRLNTGELFFGEGSRLTVL.

The V and J genes are TRBV5-5 and TRBJ1-2, with a possible D match to TRBD1 (6 bases). The V and J ends lost 4 bases and 2 bases respectively, with 21 bases between them. The CDR3 contains 17 residues. The germline gives CDR1 SGHKS, CDR2 YYEKEE (reference sequence). CDR3 sequence: CASSADPWTDDNYGYTF. The CDR3 coding sequence is TGTGCCAGCAGCGCTGACCCATGGACAGACGACAACTATGGCTACACCTTC.